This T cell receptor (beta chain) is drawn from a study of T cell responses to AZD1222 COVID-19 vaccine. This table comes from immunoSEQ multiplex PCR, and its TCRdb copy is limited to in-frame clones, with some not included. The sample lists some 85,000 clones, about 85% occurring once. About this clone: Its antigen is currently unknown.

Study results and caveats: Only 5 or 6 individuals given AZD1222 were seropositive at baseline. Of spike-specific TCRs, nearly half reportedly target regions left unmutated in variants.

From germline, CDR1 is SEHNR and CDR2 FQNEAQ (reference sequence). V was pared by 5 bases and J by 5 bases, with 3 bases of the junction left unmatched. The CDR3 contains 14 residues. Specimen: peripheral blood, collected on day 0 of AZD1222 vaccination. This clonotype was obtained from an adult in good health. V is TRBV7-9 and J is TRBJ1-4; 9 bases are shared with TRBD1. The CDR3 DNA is TGTGCCAGCAGCCCCGGGACAGGGAATGAAAAACTGTTTTTT. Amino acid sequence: CASSPGTGNEKLFF.